This T cell receptor (beta chain) was sequenced for a study of T-cell memory formation after mild COVID-19. General observations from the study: Among CD4+ contracting clones, most were CM and EM, and CD8+ ones EMRA. The authors left the SARS-CoV-2 specificity of second-wave clones peaking on day 37 unconfirmed. Cross-reactive memory seemingly joined, as some responding clones were found in pre-infection memory.

This CDR3 is built from 13 residues. Germline V CDR1 and CDR2: SGHRS, YFSETQ. V gave up 5 bases and J gave up 8 bases, with 16 bases separating them. Only a few counts were recorded for this clonotype. Antigen specificity is unknown. Using its own MiXCR run on the 5' RACE reads, TCRdb lists one record per CDR3 protein. The data hold 350,000 to 450,000 distinct CDR3 sequences, with over 13% observed a single time. V and J are TRBV5-1 and TRBJ1-1; D gene uncertain. The material sequenced was PBMCs or a T cell subset sorted from them (not recorded which). The sequence derives from a man younger than 35 who had mild COVID-19 (a few samples of this study predate the infection). Cell type and time point are not known. The CDR3 coding sequence is TGCGCCAGCAGACCGACTGAAGCAAAGGAAGCTTTCTTT. Translated, it gives CASRPTEAKEAFF.